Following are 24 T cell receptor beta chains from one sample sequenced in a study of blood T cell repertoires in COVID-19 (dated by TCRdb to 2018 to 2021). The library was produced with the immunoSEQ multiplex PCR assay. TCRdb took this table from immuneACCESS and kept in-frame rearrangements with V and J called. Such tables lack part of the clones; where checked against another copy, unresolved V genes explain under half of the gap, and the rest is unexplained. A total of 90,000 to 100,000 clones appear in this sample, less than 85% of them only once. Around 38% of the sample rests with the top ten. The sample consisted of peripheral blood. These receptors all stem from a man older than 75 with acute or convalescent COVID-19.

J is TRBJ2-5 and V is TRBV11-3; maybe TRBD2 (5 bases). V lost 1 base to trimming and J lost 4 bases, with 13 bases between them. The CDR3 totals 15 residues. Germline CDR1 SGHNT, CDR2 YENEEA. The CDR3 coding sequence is TGTGCCAGCAGCTTAGGGCTCGGGATAAGAGAGACCCAGTACTTC. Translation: CASSLGLGIRETQYF.

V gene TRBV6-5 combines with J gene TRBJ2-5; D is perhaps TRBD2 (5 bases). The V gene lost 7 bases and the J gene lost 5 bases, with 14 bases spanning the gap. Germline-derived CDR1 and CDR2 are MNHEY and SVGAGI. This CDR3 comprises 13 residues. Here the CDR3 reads CASKPERWETQYF. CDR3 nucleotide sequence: TGTGCCAGCAAACCAGAGCGGTGGGAGACCCAGTACTTC.

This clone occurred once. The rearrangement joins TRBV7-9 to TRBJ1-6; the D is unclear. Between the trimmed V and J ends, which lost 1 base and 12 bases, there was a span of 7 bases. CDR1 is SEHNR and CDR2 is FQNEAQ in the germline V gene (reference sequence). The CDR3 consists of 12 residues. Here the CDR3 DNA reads TGTGCCAGCAGCTTAGTTTCAGGACCCCTCCACTTT. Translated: CASSLVSGPLHF.

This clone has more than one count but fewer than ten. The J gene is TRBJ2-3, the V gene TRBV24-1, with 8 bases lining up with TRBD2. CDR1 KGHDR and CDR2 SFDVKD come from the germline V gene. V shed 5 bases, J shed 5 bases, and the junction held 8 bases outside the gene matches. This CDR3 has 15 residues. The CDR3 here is CATSVPRGGLDTQYF. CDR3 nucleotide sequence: TGTGCCACCAGTGTCCCCCGCGGGGGGCTAGATACGCAGTATTTT.

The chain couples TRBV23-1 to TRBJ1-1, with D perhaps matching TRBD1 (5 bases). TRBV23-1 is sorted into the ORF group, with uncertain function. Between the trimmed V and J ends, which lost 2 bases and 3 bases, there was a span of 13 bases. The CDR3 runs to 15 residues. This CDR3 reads CASSQKGRRDTEAFF. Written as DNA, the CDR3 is TGCGCCAGCAGTCAAAAGGGGCGCAGGGACACTGAAGCTTTCTTT.

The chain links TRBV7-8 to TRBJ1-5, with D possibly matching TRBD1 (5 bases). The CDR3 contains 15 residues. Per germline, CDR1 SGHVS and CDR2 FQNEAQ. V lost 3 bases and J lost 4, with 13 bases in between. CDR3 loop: CASSLAMGGNQPQHF. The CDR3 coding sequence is TGTGCCAGCAGCTTGGCGATGGGGGGGAATCAGCCCCAGCATTTT.

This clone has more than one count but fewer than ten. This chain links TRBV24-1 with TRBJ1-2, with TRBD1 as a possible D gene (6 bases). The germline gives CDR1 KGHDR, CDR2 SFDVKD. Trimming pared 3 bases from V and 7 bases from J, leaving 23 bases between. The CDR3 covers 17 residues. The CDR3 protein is CATSDGRQENFGSGYTF. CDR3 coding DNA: TGTGCCACCAGTGATGGGCGACAGGAAAACTTTGGGAGTGGCTACACCTTC.

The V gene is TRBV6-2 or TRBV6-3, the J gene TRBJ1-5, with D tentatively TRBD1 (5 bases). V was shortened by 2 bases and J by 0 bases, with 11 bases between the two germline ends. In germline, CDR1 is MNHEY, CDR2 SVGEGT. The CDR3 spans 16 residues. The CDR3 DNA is TGTGCCAGCAGTTACAATCAGGGTTTTAGCAATCAGCCCCAGCATTTT. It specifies CASSYNQGFSNQPQHF.

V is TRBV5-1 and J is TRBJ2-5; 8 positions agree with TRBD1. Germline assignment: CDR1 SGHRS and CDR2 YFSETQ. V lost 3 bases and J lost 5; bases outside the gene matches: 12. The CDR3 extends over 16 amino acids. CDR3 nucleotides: TGCGCCAGCAGCTCTATAACTGACAGGGGAGGCGAGACCCAGTACTTC. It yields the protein CASSSITDRGGETQYF.

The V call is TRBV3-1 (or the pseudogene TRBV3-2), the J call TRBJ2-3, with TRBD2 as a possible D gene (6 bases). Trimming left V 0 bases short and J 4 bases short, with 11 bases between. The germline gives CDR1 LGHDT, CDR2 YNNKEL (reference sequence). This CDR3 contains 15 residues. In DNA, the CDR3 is TGTGCCAGCAGCCAAGATCGCGGGAACTCAGATACGCAGTATTTT. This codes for CASSQDRGNSDTQYF.

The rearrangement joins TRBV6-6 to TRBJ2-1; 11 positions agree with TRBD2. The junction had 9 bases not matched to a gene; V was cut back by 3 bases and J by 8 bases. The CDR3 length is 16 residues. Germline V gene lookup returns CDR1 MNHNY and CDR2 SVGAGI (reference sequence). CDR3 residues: CASSYPLAGGHDEQFF. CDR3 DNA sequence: TGTGCCAGCAGTTATCCCTTAGCGGGAGGGCACGATGAGCAGTTCTTC.

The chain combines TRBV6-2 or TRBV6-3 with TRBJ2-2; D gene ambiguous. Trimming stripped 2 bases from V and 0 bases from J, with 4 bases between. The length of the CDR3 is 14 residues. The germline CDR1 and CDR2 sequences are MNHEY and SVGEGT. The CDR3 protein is CASSYGPNTGELFF. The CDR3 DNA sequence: TGTGCCAGCAGTTACGGCCCGAACACCGGGGAGCTGTTTTTT.

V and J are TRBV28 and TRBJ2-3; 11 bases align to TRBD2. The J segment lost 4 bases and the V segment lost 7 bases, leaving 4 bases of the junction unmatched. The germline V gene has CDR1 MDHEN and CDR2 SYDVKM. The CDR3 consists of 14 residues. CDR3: CASTSGRPPDTQYF. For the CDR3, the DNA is TGTGCCAGCACTAGCGGGAGGCCCCCAGATACGCAGTATTTT. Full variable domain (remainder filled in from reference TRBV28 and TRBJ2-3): DVKVTQSSRYLVKRTGEKVFLECVQDMDHENMFWYRQDPGLGLRLIYFSYDVKMKEKGDIPEGYSVSREKKERFSLILESASTNQTSMYLCASTSGRPPDTQYFGPGTRLTVL.

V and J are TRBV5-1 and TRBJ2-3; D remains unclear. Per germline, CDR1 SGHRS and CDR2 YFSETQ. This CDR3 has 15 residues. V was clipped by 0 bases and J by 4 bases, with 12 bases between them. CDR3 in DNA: TGCGCCAGCAGCTTGGCCCCCCTATCCCCAGATACGCAGTATTTT. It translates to CASSLAPLSPDTQYF.

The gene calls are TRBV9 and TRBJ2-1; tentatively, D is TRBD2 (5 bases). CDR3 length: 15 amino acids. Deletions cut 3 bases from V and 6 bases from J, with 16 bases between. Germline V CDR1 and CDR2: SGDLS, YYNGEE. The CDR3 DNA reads TGTGCCAGCAGCGCCGGACTCACTGCCTTCAATGAGCAGTTCTTC. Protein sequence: CASSAGLTAFNEQFF.

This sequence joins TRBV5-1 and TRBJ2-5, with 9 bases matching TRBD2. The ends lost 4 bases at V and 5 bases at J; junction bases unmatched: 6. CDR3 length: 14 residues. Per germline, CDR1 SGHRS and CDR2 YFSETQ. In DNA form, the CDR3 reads TGCGCCAGCAGCCCGACTAGCGGTGGGGAGACCCAGTACTTC. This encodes CASSPTSGGETQYF.

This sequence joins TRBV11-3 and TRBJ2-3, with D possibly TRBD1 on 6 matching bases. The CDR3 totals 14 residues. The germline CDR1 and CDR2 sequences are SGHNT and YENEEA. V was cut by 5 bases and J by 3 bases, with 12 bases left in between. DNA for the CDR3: TGTGCCAGCAGCCCCCGAACAGGGACAGATACGCAGTATTTT. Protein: CASSPRTGTDTQYF.

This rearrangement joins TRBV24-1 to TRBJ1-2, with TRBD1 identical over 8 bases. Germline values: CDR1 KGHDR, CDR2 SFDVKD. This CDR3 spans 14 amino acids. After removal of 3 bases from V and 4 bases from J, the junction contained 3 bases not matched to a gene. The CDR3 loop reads CATSDVDRAYGYTF. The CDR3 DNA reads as TGTGCCACCAGTGATGTGGACAGGGCCTATGGCTACACCTTC.

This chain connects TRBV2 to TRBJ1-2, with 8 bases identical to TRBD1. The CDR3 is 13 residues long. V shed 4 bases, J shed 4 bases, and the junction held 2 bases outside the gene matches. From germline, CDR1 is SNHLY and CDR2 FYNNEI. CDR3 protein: CASSGQGPYGYTF. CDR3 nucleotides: TGTGCCAGCAGTGGACAGGGGCCCTATGGCTACACCTTC.

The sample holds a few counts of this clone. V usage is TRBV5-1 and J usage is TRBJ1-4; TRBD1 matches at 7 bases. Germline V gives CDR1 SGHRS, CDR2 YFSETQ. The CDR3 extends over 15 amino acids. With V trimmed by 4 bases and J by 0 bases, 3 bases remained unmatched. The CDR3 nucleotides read TGCGCCAGCAGCCGGGACAGCACAACTAATGAAAAACTGTTTTTT. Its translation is CASSRDSTTNEKLFF.

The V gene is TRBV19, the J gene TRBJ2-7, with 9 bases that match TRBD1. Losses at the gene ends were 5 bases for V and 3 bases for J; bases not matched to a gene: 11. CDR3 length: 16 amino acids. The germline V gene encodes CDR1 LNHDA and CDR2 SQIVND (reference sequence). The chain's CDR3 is CASSGAGTGSLYEQYF. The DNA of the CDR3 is TGTGCCAGTAGTGGGGCCGGGACAGGGTCCCTCTACGAGCAGTACTTC.

CDR3 residues: CASSAQGADTIYF. DNA of the CDR3: TGTGCCAGTAGTGCACAGGGGGCAGACACCATATATTTT. The rearrangement links TRBV19 to TRBJ1-3; 9 nucleotides match TRBD1. J lost 8 bases, V lost 5 bases, and 4 bases had no gene match. There are 13 residues in the CDR3. The germline V gene encodes CDR1 LNHDA and CDR2 SQIVND (reference sequence). The full variable domain, its missing parts supplied by reference TRBV19 and TRBJ1-3, is DGGITQSPKYLFRKEGQNVTLSCEQNLNHDAMYWYRQDPGQGLRLIYYSQIVNDFQKGDIAEGYSVSREKKESFPLTVTSAQKNPTAFYLCASSAQGADTIYFGEGSWLTVV.

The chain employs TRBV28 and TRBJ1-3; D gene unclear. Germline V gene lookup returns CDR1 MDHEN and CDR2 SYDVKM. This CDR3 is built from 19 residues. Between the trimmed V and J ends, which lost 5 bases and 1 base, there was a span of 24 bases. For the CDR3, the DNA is TGTGCCAGCAGTGCGTGGCATGCGGCCTCCTCCCTATCTGGAAACACCATATATTTT. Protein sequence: CASSAWHAASSLSGNTIYF.

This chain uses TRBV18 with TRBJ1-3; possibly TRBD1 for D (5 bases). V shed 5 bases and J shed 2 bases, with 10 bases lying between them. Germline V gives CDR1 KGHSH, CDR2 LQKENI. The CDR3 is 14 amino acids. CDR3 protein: CASSAGSTGNTIYF. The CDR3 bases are TGTGCCAGCTCAGCAGGGTCTACTGGAAACACCATATATTTT.